This TCR beta chain comes out of a study of blood T cells in healthy people across ages. Study as a whole: Using template switching, researchers captured about one barcoded beta molecule for each two T cells.

There are a few counts of this clonotype. The authors ran a second PCR of about 6 to 12 cycles using a sample-barcoded 5' primer and a J-beta primer mix. Each sample yielded at least 3 million CDR3-containing paired-end reads. Via MiXCR, TCRdb re-called the 5' RACE reads, giving one row per CDR3 protein. The sample has approximately 800,000 distinct CDR3 sequences, 35% to 60% seen once. The germline V gene has CDR1 MNHEY and CDR2 SVGAGI. The CDR3 covers 15 residues. V was pared by 4 bases and J by 5 bases, with 6 bases of the junction left unmatched. This sequence originates from an elderly man in good health. Sequenced input: blood. The chain couples TRBV6-5 to TRBJ2-1; 9 bases match TRBD1. The CDR3, as DNA: TGTGCCAGCAGTTTGGGGGGGACAGGGAACAATGAGCAGTTCTTC. Translation: CASSLGGTGNNEQFF.